The 19 T cell receptor beta chains below come from one sample, sequenced in a study of T cells in Graves' hyperthyroidism and ophthalmopathy. It was RNA transcripts that yielded the amplified TCR beta CDR3 regions. The TCR CDR3 first-round RT-PCR relied on the HTBI primer set. TCRdb itself ran the multiplex PCR reads through MiXCR, one entry per CDR3 protein. The sample lists a few hundred thousand distinct CDR3 sequences, around 14% occurring once. Sequencing was done on a sample of blood. The receptors here all came from a woman younger than 45 with Graves' hyperthyroidism.

This clonotype was counted many times. The J gene is TRBJ2-1, the V gene TRBV5-5; perhaps D is TRBD1 or TRBD2 (5 bases each). CDR3 length equals 17 residues. Looked up from germline, CDR1 is SGHKS and CDR2 is YYEKEE (reference sequence). V lost 3 bases, J lost 3 bases, and 19 bases lay in between. In DNA, the CDR3 is TGTGCCAGCAGCTCTGTAAGCCCGTGGGGGTACTACAATGAGCAGTTCTTC. This translates into CASSSVSPWGYYNEQFF.

The chain employs TRBV14 and TRBJ2-7, with 7 nucleotides matching TRBD1. The CDR3 extends over 16 amino acids. The germline gives CDR1 SGHDN, CDR2 FVKESK. Trimming cost V 1 base and J 3 bases; bases outside gene matches: 9. The CDR3 bases are TGTGCCAGCAGCCAAGGGTGGAAGACAGGGATCTACGAGCAGTACTTC. Translation gives CASSQGWKTGIYEQYF.

V and J are TRBV9 and TRBJ2-1, with 7 bases that match TRBD2. This CDR3 has 15 residues. J lost 0 bases, V lost 3 bases, and 3 bases had no gene match. The germline V gene has CDR1 SGDLS and CDR2 YYNGEE. The CDR3 DNA reads as TGTGCCAGCAGCGCGCGGGGGAGCTCCTACAATGAGCAGTTCTTC. It yields the protein CASSARGSSYNEQFF.

V and J are TRBV20-1 and TRBJ2-7; the D gene is possibly TRBD2 (5 bases). Germline CDR1 and CDR2: DFQATT and SNEGSKA (reference sequence). The CDR3 has 15 amino acids. The germline V and J ends were trimmed by 3 bases and 1 base, with 16 bases remaining between them. For the CDR3, the DNA is TGCAGTGCTAGGATTTGGTGGGAGATGTCCTACGAGCAGTACTTC. This gives the protein CSARIWWEMSYEQYF.

In its sample, this clonotype was seen many times. The rearrangement links TRBV20-1 to TRBJ2-7, with D perhaps TRBD1 (6 bases). The CDR3 loop spans 15 amino acids. Germline loops: CDR1 DFQATT, CDR2 SNEGSKA (reference sequence). V lost 0 bases and J 5 bases, leaving 17 bases between the germline ends. The CDR3 region has the DNA TGCAGTGCTAGAGATCTACAGGGAATTGTCCACGAGCAGTACTTC. Amino acids: CSARDLQGIVHEQYF.

The sample holds many counts of this clonotype. This sequence joins TRBV20-1 and TRBJ2-5; 8 positions match TRBD1. The CDR3 loop spans 14 amino acids. Losses at the gene ends were 5 bases for V and 5 bases for J; bases not matched to a gene: 10. CDR1 and CDR2 from the germline V gene are DFQATT and SNEGSKA (reference sequence). CDR3 sequence: CSAPPDRGWETQYF. As DNA, the CDR3 is TGCAGTGCTCCGCCCGACAGGGGCTGGGAGACCCAGTACTTC.

This clonotype was counted many times. The rearrangement uses TRBV9 and TRBJ2-7; D is possibly TRBD2 (7 bases). The CDR3 runs to 15 residues. The germline V and J ends were trimmed by 5 bases and 4 bases, with 19 bases remaining between them. Germline lookup yields CDR1 SGDLS and CDR2 YYNGEE. The CDR3 spells CASSEGGGPGYEQYF. The CDR3, as DNA: TGTGCCAGCAGTGAGGGGGGAGGGCCCGGGTACGAGCAGTACTTC.

V and J are TRBV28 and TRBJ1-4, with D unresolved. V lost 6 bases to trimming and J lost 0 bases, with 11 bases between them. Germline V gene sequence: CDR1 MDHEN, CDR2 SYDVKM. CDR3 size: 15 residues. The CDR3 is CASSNQLATNEKLFF. Here the CDR3 DNA reads TGTGCCAGCAGCAACCAGCTTGCAACTAATGAAAAACTGTTTTTT.

This clonotype showed up many times. The chain couples TRBV3-1 to TRBJ2-7, with D perhaps matching TRBD2 (5 bases). The CDR3 consists of 15 residues. V shed 1 base and J shed 4 bases, with 14 bases lying between them. Germline V CDR1 and CDR2: LGHDT, YNNKEL (reference sequence). CDR3 nucleotides: TGTGCCAGCAGCCAAGGGGCTAGCAGTAAATACGAGCAGTACTTC. Translated: CASSQGASSKYEQYF.

There are a few counts of this clonotype. The chain has TRBV2 and TRBJ2-2; D is possibly TRBD2 (6 bases). Trimming cost V 4 bases and J 13 bases, with 13 bases left between them. This CDR3 is built from 12 residues. The V gene's germline CDR1 is SNHLY and CDR2 FYNNEI. The CDR3 protein is CASSAVQEGLFF. Here the CDR3 DNA reads TGTGCCAGCAGTGCAGTACAGGAGGGGCTGTTTTTT.

The chain employs TRBV19 and TRBJ2-7; possibly TRBD1 for D (7 bases). Trimming removed 6 bases at V and 1 base at J, with 16 bases between. The germline CDR1 and CDR2 sequences are LNHDA and SQIVND (reference sequence). The CDR3 contains 15 residues. The CDR3 region has the DNA TGTGCCAGTAGCGAGGGGGCTGGGAGGTCCTACGAGCAGTACTTC. Its protein is CASSEGAGRSYEQYF.

As regards this clonotype: This may arise from a read error, as a much more abundant clone is one base away. The V call is TRBV12-3 or TRBV12-4, the J call TRBJ1-2; no clear D. This CDR3 region has 11 residues. The CDR3 loop reads CASSFGGGCTF. In DNA form, the CDR3 reads TGTGCCAGCAGTTTTGGCGGAGGCTGCACCTTC.

This clonotype was seen only a few times. The chain uses TRBV5-1 and TRBJ2-7, with 7 bases identical to TRBD2. The V segment lost 0 bases and the J segment 2 bases; nucleotides outside the gene matches: 5. CDR3 length equals 15 residues. CDR1 and CDR2 (germline): SGHRS, YFSETQ. The CDR3 nucleotides read TGCGCCAGCAGCTTGGTCTCTAGCGGTACCTACGAGCAGTACTTC. Residues: CASSLVSSGTYEQYF.

This clonotype was observed a handful of times. The chain carries TRBV5-1 and TRBJ1-5, with 12 bases that match TRBD1. This CDR3 has 16 amino acids. Looked up from germline, CDR1 is SGHRS and CDR2 is YFSETQ. Unmatched junction bases numbered 3, after V lost 4 bases and J lost 1 base. The CDR3 region is CASSPGQGASNQPQHF. The CDR3 DNA reads as TGCGCCAGCAGCCCGGGACAGGGGGCAAGCAATCAGCCCCAGCATTTT.

This clonotype has ten or more counts. This chain links TRBV18 with TRBJ1-1; weak D call: TRBD1 (5 bases). V lost 4 bases and J 0 bases, leaving 6 bases between the germline ends. The V gene's germline CDR1 is KGHSH and CDR2 LQKENI. The CDR3 totals 13 residues. The CDR3 is CASSQTVNTEAFF. CDR3 in DNA: TGTGCCAGCTCACAGACAGTGAACACTGAAGCTTTCTTT. The variable domain in full, with the rest retrieved from reference TRBV18 and TRBJ1-1, is NAGVMQNPRHLVRRRGQEARLRCSPMKGHSHVYWYRQLPEEGLKFMVYLQKENIIDESGMPKERFSAEFPKEGPSILRIQQVVRGDSAAYFCASSQTVNTEAFFGQGTRLTVV.

This clonotype was recorded a few times. The gene calls are TRBV3-1 and TRBJ2-3; D may match TRBD1 or TRBD2 (5 bases each). The CDR3 spans 15 residues. Trimming shortened V by 4 bases and J by 1 base, and 12 bases separated the two germline ends. CDR1 and CDR2 (germline): LGHDT, YNNKEL (reference sequence). The chain's CDR3 is CASSLGPLRTDTQYF. CDR3 DNA sequence: TGTGCCAGCAGCCTGGGACCGCTACGCACAGATACGCAGTATTTT.

In this sample, this clonotype turned up once. A clone one base away is much larger, so this may be a read error. This is likely a read error, given that the CDR3 carries no conserved phenylalanine or tryptophan at its end. The V and J genes are TRBV28 and TRBJ1-5, with D possibly TRBD1 on 6 matching bases. In germline, CDR1 is MDHEN, CDR2 SYDVKM. Trimming removed 4 bases at V and 4 bases at J, with 17 bases between. The CDR3 is 16 residues long. CDR3 DNA sequence: TGTGCCAGCAGTTCCGAACTTCGGGGGCCGAATCAGCCCCAGCATCTT. This codes for CASSSELRGPNQPQHL.

The chain combines TRBV20-1 with TRBJ1-6; a weak D match, TRBD1 (6 bases). Germline CDR1 reads DFQATT; CDR2 reads SNEGSKA (reference sequence). The V end was cut by 3 bases, the J end by 6 bases, with 15 bases between. The length of the CDR3 is 15 residues. This CDR3 reads CSASPPDRVNSPLHF. The CDR3 DNA reads as TGCAGTGCTAGTCCTCCGGACAGAGTTAATTCACCCCTCCACTTT.

This clonotype was seen many times. The V call is TRBV7-9, the J call TRBJ2-3; tentative D call: TRBD1 (6 bases). Looked up from germline, CDR1 is SEHNR and CDR2 is FQNEAQ (reference sequence). The CDR3 extends over 16 amino acids. Trimming pared 5 bases from V and 5 bases from J, leaving 20 bases between. DNA of the CDR3: TGTGCCAGCAGCACCAGAAGGGGGAGTGTGGGAGATACGCAGTATTTT. Encoded protein: CASSTRRGSVGDTQYF.